The 29 T cell receptor beta chains given below trace back to one sample, sequenced in a study of somatic mutations in cytotoxic T cells in rheumatoid arthritis. Some clones are missing from TCRdb's copy, which holds only in-frame ones; the method was immunoSEQ multiplex PCR. The sample lists 4,200 or so clones, nearly 90% occurring once. The sequencing sample was made of CD8+ T cells sorted from blood. These TCRs come from a woman in her 70s with rheumatoid arthritis.

The chain combines TRBV28 with TRBJ1-5; 7 nucleotides agree with TRBD1. The CDR3 loop spans 17 amino acids. Germline V lookup: CDR1 MDHEN, CDR2 SYDVKM. V dropped 2 bases and J dropped 1; count of bases not matched to a gene: 8. CDR3 protein: CASSLSGWGQSNQPQHF. CDR3 DNA: TGTGCCAGCAGTTTAAGCGGGTGGGGACAGAGCAATCAGCCCCAGCATTTT.

In its sample, this clone was seen a few times. The chain carries TRBV7-8 and TRBJ2-5; a weak D match, TRBD2 (5 bases). The CDR3 loop spans 14 amino acids. V was pared by 1 base and J by 4 bases, with 10 bases between. CDR1 is SGHVS, CDR2 FQNEAQ, per germline. In nucleotides, the CDR3 is TGTGCCAGCAGCTTAGGCGACTACCGAGAGACCCAGTACTTC. It encodes CASSLGDYRETQYF.

The rearrangement links TRBV11-3 to TRBJ2-6; the match to TRBD1 covers 7 bases. Germline V gene lookup returns CDR1 SGHNT and CDR2 YENEEA. V lost 3 bases, J lost 0 bases, and 2 bases stayed unmatched. The CDR3 has 16 amino acids. CDR3 amino acids: CASSFDRDSGANVLTF. In nucleotides, the CDR3 is TGTGCCAGCAGCTTCGACAGGGACTCTGGGGCCAACGTCCTGACTTTC.

The chain couples TRBV7-9 to TRBJ2-6; weak D call: TRBD1 (6 bases). The CDR3 runs 17 residues. Germline CDR1 and CDR2: SEHNR and FQNEAQ (reference sequence). Between the trimmed V and J ends, which lost 4 bases and 2 bases, there was a span of 15 bases. This CDR3 reads CASSSTTGFTGANVLTF. CDR3 DNA sequence: TGTGCCAGCAGCTCTACGACAGGTTTTACTGGGGCCAACGTCCTGACTTTC.

In its sample, this clone was seen once. The rearrangement joins TRBV28 to TRBJ2-1, with D possibly matching TRBD1 (5 bases). This CDR3 spans 15 amino acids. Germline CDR1 MDHEN, CDR2 SYDVKM. The V gene lost 6 bases and the J gene lost 1 base, with 13 bases spanning the gap. CDR3 DNA sequence: TGTGCCAGCAGAACAAATACAGGATCCTACAATGAGCAGTTCTTC. It is translated as CASRTNTGSYNEQFF.

There are a few counts of this clone. The V and J genes are TRBV7-3 and TRBJ1-3; D not certain. The V gene's germline CDR1 is SGHTA and CDR2 FQGTGA. The CDR3 totals 15 residues. V was pared by 4 bases and J by 8 bases, with 18 bases between. CDR3: CASSSTHDPRDTIYF. In DNA form, the CDR3 reads TGTGCCAGCAGCTCGACTCACGACCCGCGGGACACCATATATTTT.

This clone was detected only once. The chain couples TRBV4-1 to TRBJ2-3; 11 nucleotides match TRBD2. J lost 2 bases, V lost 4 bases, and 5 bases had no gene match. Germline values: CDR1 MGHRA, CDR2 YSYEKL. CDR3 length equals 16 residues. DNA of the CDR3: TGCGCCAGCAGCCTCGGGACTAGCGGAGCCACAGATACGCAGTATTTT. Amino acids: CASSLGTSGATDTQYF.

This clone was seen a handful of times. V usage is TRBV6-4 and J usage is TRBJ2-2, with a weak D call TRBD1 (6 bases). Germline V gene data show CDR1 as MRHNA and CDR2 as SNTAGT. There are 14 residues in the CDR3. With 5 bases removed from V and 4 bases from J, the gap between germline ends came to 11 bases. The CDR3 DNA reads TGTGCCAGCAGTACAGGGCCGGGCACCGGGGAGCTGTTTTTT. This translates into CASSTGPGTGELFF.

This chain connects TRBV6-5 to TRBJ2-7, with TRBD2 identical over 7 bases. The V and J ends lost 2 bases and 5 bases, in that order; junction bases with no gene match: 6. Germline CDR1 MNHEY, CDR2 SVGAGI. The CDR3 is 14 amino acids. The CDR3 spells CASSYGRAGNEQYF. The CDR3 DNA sequence: TGTGCCAGCAGTTACGGGAGGGCAGGAAACGAGCAGTACTTC.

The chain joins TRBV9 to TRBJ2-3; 9 positions match TRBD2. The CDR3 loop spans 18 amino acids. Germline trimming cut 0 bases from V and 0 bases from J; bases unmatched to any gene: 8. CDR1 and CDR2 from the germline V gene are SGDLS and YYNGEE. The DNA of the CDR3 is TGTGCCAGCAGCGTAGATTGGTATGCGGGGGGGAGCACAGATACGCAGTATTTT. This encodes CASSVDWYAGGSTDTQYF. Full variable domain (remainder filled in from reference TRBV9 and TRBJ2-3): DSGVTQTPKHLITATGQRVTLRCSPRSGDLSVYWYQQSLDQGLQFLIQYYNGEERAKGNILERFSAQQFPDLHSELNLSSLELGDSALYFCASSVDWYAGGSTDTQYFGPGTRLTVL.

The rearrangement joins TRBV2 to TRBJ2-2, with 10 positions matching TRBD2. Unmatched junction bases numbered 12, after V lost 6 bases and J lost 5 bases. CDR1 is SNHLY and CDR2 is FYNNEI in the germline V gene. The CDR3 has 17 residues. The CDR3 DNA reads TGTGCCAGCAGCTTCAGCGGGGGGGTATCCATAACCGGGGAGCTGTTTTTT. Protein product: CASSFSGGVSITGELFF.

The genes are TRBV4-1 and TRBJ1-4; no clear D. The V end lost 3 bases, the J end lost 0 bases, and 17 bases lay between the germline ends. There are 18 residues in the CDR3. The germline V gene encodes CDR1 MGHRA and CDR2 YSYEKL. The CDR3 is CASSQEPESGTTNEKLFF. CDR3 DNA sequence: TGCGCCAGCAGCCAGGAACCCGAATCCGGGACAACTAATGAAAAACTGTTTTTT.

The CDR3 region is CASTSEFQETQYF. As DNA, the CDR3 is TGTGCCAGCACCTCCGAGTTCCAAGAGACCCAGTACTTC. The J gene is TRBJ2-5, the V gene TRBV9; no clear D gene. Looked up from germline, CDR1 is SGDLS and CDR2 is YYNGEE. Trimming took off 6 bases at V and 1 base at J, with 10 bases between the two ends. The CDR3 runs to 13 residues. Using reference TRBV9 and TRBJ2-5 for the parts outside the CDR3, the full variable domain is DSGVTQTPKHLITATGQRVTLRCSPRSGDLSVYWYQQSLDQGLQFLIQYYNGEERAKGNILERFSAQQFPDLHSELNLSSLELGDSALYFCASTSEFQETQYFGPGTRLLVL.

The V and J genes are TRBV7-6 and TRBJ2-3; 7 bases match TRBD1. The CDR3 is 16 residues long. Trimming cost V 4 bases and J 0 bases; bases outside gene matches: 7. CDR1 is SGHVS, CDR2 FNYEAQ, per germline. CDR3 region: CASSSPQGPSTDTQYF. CDR3 in DNA: TGTGCCAGCAGCTCGCCACAGGGGCCCAGCACAGATACGCAGTATTTT. Complete variable domain (other parts from reference TRBV7-6 and TRBJ2-3): GAGVSQSPRYKVTKRGQDVALRCDPISGHVSLYWYRQALGQGPEFLTYFNYEAQQDKSGLPNDRFSAERPEGSISTLTIQRTEQRDSAMYRCASSSPQGPSTDTQYFGPGTRLTVL.

This clone showed up just a few times. The CDR3 sequence: CASSKGDRRSYEQYF. The CDR3 region has the DNA TGTGCCAGCAGCAAAGGGGACAGGAGATCCTACGAGCAGTACTTC. The chain recombines TRBV21-1 with TRBJ2-7; the D call of TRBD1 is as the table states it, not checked on the DNA. TRBV21-1 is recorded as a pseudogene. The CDR3 spans 15 residues.

This clone has a handful of counts. The V call is TRBV5-1, the J call TRBJ2-7; 11 nucleotides line up with TRBD2. The J call may not be correct, given that the DNA end is closer to TRBJ2-1. Per germline, CDR1 SGHRS and CDR2 YFSETQ. CDR3 length equals 14 residues. The CDR3 DNA is TGCGCCAGCAGCGTGGGACTAGCGGTCTACGAGCAGTTCTTC. Its protein is CASSVGLAVYEQFF.

The V and J genes are TRBV21-1 and TRBJ2-7; the table's D gene call, TRBD1, was not cross checked with the DNA. TRBV21-1 is recorded as a pseudogene. This CDR3 has 15 residues. CDR3 residues: CASSDPGTGTYEQYF. In nucleotides, the CDR3 is TGTGCCAGCAGCGACCCCGGGACAGGGACCTACGAGCAGTACTTC.

The chain combines TRBV7-3 with TRBJ2-1; 14 nucleotides line up with TRBD2. The germline CDR1 and CDR2 sequences are SGHTA and FQGTGA. After removal of 4 bases from V and 14 bases from J, the junction contained 7 bases not matched to a gene. This CDR3 spans 14 amino acids. CDR3 sequence: CASSSRLAGGPKFF. CDR3 bases: TGTGCCAGCAGCTCCCGACTAGCGGGAGGGCCGAAGTTCTTC.

J is TRBJ1-5 and V is TRBV5-6; tentative D call: TRBD1 (5 bases). The CDR3 length is 15 residues. The V gene lost 0 bases and the J gene lost 5 bases, with 12 bases spanning the gap. CDR1 SGHDT and CDR2 YYEEEE come from the germline V gene. As DNA, the CDR3 is TGTGCCAGCAGCTTGGTCGGGGGGTACGATCAGCCCCAGCATTTT. Amino acids: CASSLVGGYDQPQHF.

This chain uses TRBV2 with TRBJ2-7; 7 nucleotides match TRBD1. Losses at the gene ends were 10 bases for V and 3 bases for J; bases not matched to a gene: 9. From germline, CDR1 is SNHLY and CDR2 FYNNEI. The CDR3 sequence is 13 residues long. The CDR3 is CATDTGASYEQYF. The CDR3 nucleotides read TGTGCCACCGATACAGGGGCTAGCTACGAGCAGTACTTC. Together with reference TRBV2 and TRBJ2-7, the CDR3 gives the full variable domain: EPEVTQTPSHQVTQMGQEVILRCVPISNHLYFYWYRQILGQKVEFLVSFYNNEISEKSEIFDDQFSVERPDGSNFTLKIRSTKLEDSAMYFCATDTGASYEQYFGPGTRLTVT.

This clone appeared a few times. The rearrangement uses TRBV5-1 and TRBJ2-7, with 12 bases lining up with TRBD2. The CDR3 totals 14 residues. The germline V gene encodes CDR1 SGHRS and CDR2 YFSETQ. Trimming cost V 4 bases and J 6 bases; bases outside gene matches: 5. The CDR3 bases are TGCGCCAGCAGCACGACTAGCGGGAGTGGCGAGCAGTACTTC. Its translation is CASSTTSGSGEQYF.

A word on this clone: One end of the junction does not line up with germline, which may come from a read error. This chain links TRBV29-1 with TRBJ2-3; 11 nucleotides match TRBD2. Germline V gene data show CDR1 as SQVTM and CDR2 as ANQGSEA. This CDR3 region has 14 residues. Here the CDR3 reads CSAFLAGGEDTRYF. The DNA of the CDR3 is TGCAGCGCGTTCCTAGCGGGGGGTGAAGATACGCGGTATTTT.

The CDR3: CASSAGVYGYTF. Here the CDR3 DNA reads TGTGCCAGCAGTGCAGGGGTCTATGGCTACACCTTC. The chain combines TRBV6-1 with TRBJ1-2; TRBD1 might be the D (6 bases). The CDR3 is 12 residues long. Germline CDR1 is MNHNS and CDR2 is SASEGT. V lost 4 bases and J 4 bases, leaving 7 bases between the germline ends.

The chain is built from TRBV27 and TRBJ2-7; 8 nucleotides match TRBD1. The germline V gene has CDR1 MNHEY and CDR2 SMNVEV (reference sequence). The CDR3 has 14 residues. V lost 4 bases, J lost 3 bases, and 5 bases stayed unmatched. CDR3 in DNA: TGTGCCAGCAGTTCAACGGGACAGGTCTACGAGCAGTACTTC. Encoded protein: CASSSTGQVYEQYF.

The V call is TRBV5-6, the J call TRBJ2-7, with D maybe TRBD1 (5 bases). The CDR3 has 15 residues. The germline V and J ends were trimmed by 1 base and 3 bases, with 14 bases remaining between them. CDR1 and CDR2 (germline): SGHDT, YYEEEE. The CDR3 here is CASSLLAGLIYEQYF. In DNA, the CDR3 is TGTGCCAGCAGCTTGTTGGCAGGGCTAATCTACGAGCAGTACTTC.

This chain joins TRBV5-1 and TRBJ2-4; TRBD2 agrees at 12 bases. The germline gives CDR1 SGHRS, CDR2 YFSETQ. The CDR3 consists of 19 residues. J gave up 0 bases and V 3 bases, and 10 bases lay outside the gene matches. CDR3 sequence reads: CASSYRLAGESLAKNIQYF. The CDR3 bases are TGCGCCAGCAGCTACCGACTAGCGGGGGAATCACTAGCCAAAAACATTCAGTACTTC.

The V and J genes are TRBV19 and TRBJ1-1; 7 bases fit TRBD1. V gave up 5 bases and J gave up 4 bases; unmatched junction bases: 7. The CDR3 sequence is 14 residues long. The germline V gene has CDR1 LNHDA and CDR2 SQIVND (reference sequence). CDR3 nucleotides: TGTGCCAGTAGTTTAGGGGGCTTGGGCACTGAAGCTTTCTTT. As protein: CASSLGGLGTEAFF.

The CDR3 region is CASSITGLPNEQFF. The CDR3 nucleotides are TGTGCCAGCAGTATAACGGGACTACCCAATGAGCAGTTCTTC. This chain links TRBV27 with TRBJ2-1; TRBD2 matches at 7 bases. Losses at the gene ends were 5 bases for V and 6 bases for J; bases not matched to a gene: 7. This CDR3 region has 14 residues. Germline CDR1 reads MNHEY; CDR2 reads SMNVEV (reference sequence).

The chain joins TRBV11-3 to TRBJ2-1; 7 bases are shared with TRBD2. V was pared by 5 bases and J by 3 bases, with 7 bases of the junction left unmatched. In germline, CDR1 is SGHNT, CDR2 YENEEA. This CDR3 has 15 amino acids. CDR3 DNA sequence: TGTGCCAGCAGCCCAGGGAGGGAGGACTACAATGAGCAGTTCTTC. Translated: CASSPGREDYNEQFF.